The 25 T cell receptor beta chains given below trace back to one sample, sequenced in a study of OX40 agonist ivuxolimab in advanced cancers. Generated by immunoSEQ multiplex PCR, the TCRdb table keeps only in-frame clones and is missing some. This table has 80,000 or so clones, over 85% appearing once. The sample in question was CD4+ or CD8+ T cells sorted from blood, obtained in a trial of the OX40 agonist ivuxolimab. Receptors originate from an adult with an advanced solid tumor such as melanoma, head and neck, liver or kidney cancer.

The genes are TRBV11-2 and TRBJ1-2; no definite D call. V lost 1 base, J lost 3 bases, and 12 bases lay in between. Per the germline V gene, CDR1 is SGHAT and CDR2 is FQNNGV. The CDR3 is 15 amino acids. The CDR3 DNA sequence: TGTGCCAGCAGCTTAGTAGTCAACTGGGACTATGGCTACACCTTC. Protein: CASSLVVNWDYGYTF.

This rearrangement joins TRBV6-5 to TRBJ2-2, with a tentative D call TRBD2 (5 bases). This CDR3 contains 15 residues. Germline V gene data show CDR1 as MNHEY and CDR2 as SVGAGI. Trimming removed 2 bases from V and 3 bases from J, with 10 bases in between. CDR3 DNA sequence: TGTGCCAGCAGTTACGTGGTGGGAGACACCGGGGAGCTGTTTTTT. It codes for CASSYVVGDTGELFF.

V and J are TRBV7-9 and TRBJ2-1; 7 bases line up with TRBD1. V shed 5 bases and J 0 bases; nucleotides not matched to a gene: 13. The CDR3 has 18 amino acids. CDR1 is SEHNR, CDR2 FQNEAQ, per germline (reference sequence). DNA for the CDR3: TGTGCCAGCAGCCCGGGTGGGGACAGCACGAGCTCCTACAATGAGCAGTTCTTC. It codes for CASSPGGDSTSSYNEQFF.

The chain employs TRBV7-9 and TRBJ1-2; D unresolved. The CDR3 totals 15 residues. Germline assignment: CDR1 SEHNR and CDR2 FQNEAQ (reference sequence). Between the trimmed V and J ends, which lost 4 bases and 4 bases, there was a span of 16 bases. Written as DNA, the CDR3 is TGTGCCAGCAGCTCCGAGGTACTATCAATCTATGGCTACACCTTC. As protein: CASSSEVLSIYGYTF.

The rearrangement joins TRBV27 to TRBJ2-7; 7 bases are a match to TRBD1. V was pared by 0 bases and J by 5 bases, with 7 bases of the junction left unmatched. The CDR3 extends over 15 amino acids. From germline, CDR1 is MNHEY and CDR2 SMNVEV (reference sequence). The CDR3 loop is CASSLSMTGFDEQYF. The CDR3 region has the DNA TGTGCCAGCAGTTTATCCATGACAGGGTTCGACGAGCAGTACTTC.

This clone was seen a single time. The chain employs TRBV10-3 and TRBJ1-1; D uncertain. This CDR3 is built from 13 residues. The germline CDR1 and CDR2 sequences are ENHRY and SYGVKD. Trimming stripped 0 bases from V and 1 base from J, with 3 bases between. The CDR3 DNA follows: TGTGCCATCAGTGAGTCGGGGAACACTGAAGCTTTCTTT. It specifies CAISESGNTEAFF.

The chain is built from TRBV5-4 and TRBJ1-1; possibly TRBD1 for D (5 bases). V shed 0 bases and J shed 2 bases, with 17 bases lying between them. The CDR3 consists of 17 residues. The V gene's germline CDR1 is SGHNT and CDR2 YYREEE (reference sequence). The chain's CDR3 is CASSLGAAGPRNTEAFF. The CDR3 nucleotides read TGTGCCAGCAGCTTGGGGGCCGCGGGACCCCGTAACACTGAAGCTTTCTTT.

This CDR3 reads CASSIAVGAGGYGYTF. The CDR3 bases are TGTGCCAGTAGTATAGCCGTCGGGGCAGGTGGCTATGGCTACACCTTC. V and J are TRBV19 and TRBJ1-2; D is perhaps TRBD1 (5 bases). The V and J ends lost 1 base and 4 bases respectively, with 16 bases between them. The length of the CDR3 is 16 residues. Germline CDR1 is LNHDA and CDR2 is SQIVND (reference sequence).

The chain employs TRBV11-2 and TRBJ2-5; unclear D gene. The J call may be wrong; the DNA end is better matched by TRBJ2-7. Per germline, CDR1 SGHAT and CDR2 FQNNGV. This CDR3 has 13 residues. CDR3 amino acids: CASSLFQSYEQYF. The DNA of the CDR3 is TGTGCCAGCAGCTTATTCCAGTCGTACGAGCAGTACTTC.

For the CDR3, the DNA is TGTGCCAGTAGTACCGAACAGGGGACCACTGAAGCTTTCTTT. Protein: CASSTEQGTTEAFF. This chain links TRBV19 with TRBJ1-1; 7 bases line up with TRBD1. Losses at the gene ends were 4 bases for V and 4 bases for J; bases not matched to a gene: 6. The CDR3 has 14 amino acids. The germline CDR1 and CDR2 sequences are LNHDA and SQIVND (reference sequence).

This clone appeared a single time. The chain carries TRBV4-2 and TRBJ1-5, with TRBD1 matching 12 bases. With 3 bases clipped from V and 7 bases from J, the junction kept 7 bases outside the gene matches. Per germline, CDR1 LGHNA and CDR2 YNFKEQ. The CDR3 has 16 residues. The CDR3 loop reads CASSQGQGAAGQPQHF. The CDR3 DNA follows: TGTGCCAGCAGCCAGGGACAGGGGGCGGCGGGACAGCCCCAGCATTTT.

This rearrangement joins TRBV2 to TRBJ1-2; D ambiguous. CDR1 SNHLY and CDR2 FYNNEI come from the germline V gene. Trimming pared 7 bases from V and 4 bases from J, leaving 10 bases between. This CDR3 region has 12 residues. CDR3 loop: CASTQAFYGYTF. CDR3 sequence (DNA): TGTGCCAGCACCCAGGCCTTCTATGGCTACACCTTC.

The chain carries TRBV7-3 and TRBJ2-1; 10 nucleotides match TRBD1. V lost 0 bases, J lost 5 bases, and 4 bases stayed unmatched. The CDR3 is 16 residues long. Germline loops: CDR1 SGHTA, CDR2 FQGTGA. CDR3 loop: CASSLTGTGANNEQFF. The CDR3 DNA sequence: TGTGCCAGCAGCTTAACCGGGACAGGGGCTAACAATGAGCAGTTCTTC.

The gene calls are TRBV19 and TRBJ2-7; D is perhaps TRBD1 or TRBD2 (5 bases each). Trimming shortened V by 9 bases and J by 9 bases, and 15 bases separated the two germline ends. CDR3 length equals 11 residues. Germline V lookup: CDR1 LNHDA, CDR2 SQIVND (reference sequence). The CDR3 spells CASGDPPRQYF. In DNA, the CDR3 is TGTGCCAGCGGGGACCCACCTCGGCAGTACTTC.

The V call is TRBV7-9, the J call TRBJ1-2; 12 nucleotides match TRBD1. Germline lookup yields CDR1 SEHNR and CDR2 FQNEAQ (reference sequence). The CDR3 consists of 17 residues. J lost 3 bases, V lost 2 bases, and 7 bases had no gene match. The CDR3 coding sequence is TGTGCCAGCAGCTTACTGGGACAGGGGGCATCCTACTATGGCTACACCTTC. It is translated as CASSLLGQGASYYGYTF.

V usage is TRBV5-1 and J usage is TRBJ2-7; TRBD1 is a possible D gene (6 bases). Trimming took 5 bases from V and 1 from J, leaving 13 bases between them. The CDR3 is 14 amino acids. Germline CDR1 and CDR2: SGHRS and YFSETQ. CDR3 region: CASSWTADSYEQYF. As DNA, the CDR3 is TGCGCCAGCAGTTGGACAGCGGATTCCTACGAGCAGTACTTC.

The chain is built from TRBV2 and TRBJ2-1; 8 bases agree with TRBD2. The trim removed 4 bases at V and 7 bases at J, leaving 9 bases unmatched. This CDR3 region has 15 residues. From germline, CDR1 is SNHLY and CDR2 FYNNEI. The CDR3 region is CASSALAGGDNEQFF. CDR3 bases: TGTGCCAGCAGTGCCCTGGCGGGAGGCGATAATGAGCAGTTCTTC.

The chain joins TRBV6-6 to TRBJ2-1; 7 nucleotides agree with TRBD2. The CDR3 is 12 residues long. The V gene end was trimmed by 5 bases and the J gene end by 13 bases; junction bases not matched to a gene: 8. Per the germline V gene, CDR1 is MNHNY and CDR2 is SVGAGI (reference sequence). The CDR3 reads CASSPGAGLQFF. The DNA for the CDR3 is TGTGCCAGCAGTCCTGGAGCGGGATTACAGTTCTTC.

V usage is TRBV11-2 and J usage is TRBJ1-1; D is perhaps TRBD1 (5 bases). The CDR3 consists of 14 residues. CDR1 and CDR2 (germline): SGHAT, FQNNGV. Trimming took 6 bases from V and 1 from J, leaving 12 bases between them. The CDR3 protein is CASSHQGRNTEAFF. The CDR3 DNA reads TGTGCCAGCAGTCACCAGGGTCGGAACACTGAAGCTTTCTTT.

The CDR3 DNA reads TGTGCCAGCAGCCCGAGAGGGGGCAAGCGGGAGCAGTACTTC. Its protein product is CASSPRGGKREQYF. This rearrangement joins TRBV13 to TRBJ2-7; 7 nucleotides align to TRBD1. V dropped 5 bases and J dropped 7; count of bases not matched to a gene: 11. Germline V gives CDR1 PRHDT, CDR2 FYEKMQ (reference sequence). CDR3 length: 14 residues.

The chain combines TRBV5-1 with TRBJ1-3; D not resolved. Looked up from germline, CDR1 is SGHRS and CDR2 is YFSETQ. This CDR3 region has 14 residues. Trimming took 3 bases from V and 4 from J, leaving 11 bases between them. The CDR3, as DNA: TGCGCCAGCAGCTCCCCGGAGGCCGGAAACACCATATATTTT. Amino acid sequence: CASSSPEAGNTIYF.

The J gene is TRBJ2-1, the V gene TRBV9; 12 nucleotides line up with TRBD2. The CDR3 runs to 15 residues. CDR1 and CDR2 (germline): SGDLS, YYNGEE. The J segment lost 8 bases and the V segment lost 5 bases, leaving 8 bases of the junction unmatched. For the CDR3, the DNA is TGTGCCAGCAGTTCTTCTAGCGGGAGGGCCTATGAGCAGTTCTTC. This sequence encodes CASSSSSGRAYEQFF.

The V and J genes are TRBV18 and TRBJ2-1; D may be TRBD1 or TRBD2 (5 bases each). This CDR3 is 13 amino acids long. Germline CDR1 KGHSH, CDR2 LQKENI. V was trimmed by 2 bases and J by 10 bases, leaving 12 bases between them. CDR3 region: CASSPMGVWEQFF. The CDR3 nucleotides read TGTGCCAGCTCACCAATGGGGGTGTGGGAGCAGTTCTTC.

V is TRBV9 and J is TRBJ2-2; D may correspond to TRBD1 or TRBD2 (5 bases each). CDR1 SGDLS and CDR2 YYNGEE come from the germline V gene. The length of the CDR3 is 13 residues. Between the trimmed V and J ends, which lost 4 bases and 7 bases, there was a span of 11 bases. The CDR3 sequence: CASSTRDGGELFF. For the CDR3, the DNA is TGTGCCAGCAGCACTCGGGACGGCGGGGAGCTGTTTTTT.

The V and J genes are TRBV5-4 and TRBJ1-4; 7 nucleotides agree with TRBD1. The length of the CDR3 is 14 residues. CDR1 SGHNT and CDR2 YYREEE come from the germline V gene (reference sequence). With V trimmed by 4 bases and J by 7 bases, 7 bases remained unmatched. The CDR3: CASSPGTDSEKLFF. The DNA for the CDR3 is TGTGCCAGCAGCCCCGGGACAGATAGTGAAAAACTGTTTTTT.